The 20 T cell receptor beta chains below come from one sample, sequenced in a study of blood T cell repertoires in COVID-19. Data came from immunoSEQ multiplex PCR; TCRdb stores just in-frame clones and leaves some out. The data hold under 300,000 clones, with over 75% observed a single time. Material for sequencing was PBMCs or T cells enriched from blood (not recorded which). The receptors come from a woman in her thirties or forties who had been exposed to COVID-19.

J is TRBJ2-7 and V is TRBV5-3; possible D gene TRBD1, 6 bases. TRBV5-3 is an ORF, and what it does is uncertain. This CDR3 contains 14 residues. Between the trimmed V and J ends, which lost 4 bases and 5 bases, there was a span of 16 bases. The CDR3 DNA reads TGTGCCAGAAGCGGGGGCGGGTTGTGGAACGAGCAGTACGTC. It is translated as CARSGGGLWNEQYV.

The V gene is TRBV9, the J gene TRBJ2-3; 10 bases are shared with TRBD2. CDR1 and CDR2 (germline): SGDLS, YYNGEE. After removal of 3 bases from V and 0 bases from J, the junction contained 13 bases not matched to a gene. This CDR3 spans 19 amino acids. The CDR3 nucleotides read TGTGCCAGCAGCGCCCCGCAAGGGACTAGCGAAAGTAGCACAGATACGCAGTATTTT. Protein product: CASSAPQGTSESSTDTQYF.

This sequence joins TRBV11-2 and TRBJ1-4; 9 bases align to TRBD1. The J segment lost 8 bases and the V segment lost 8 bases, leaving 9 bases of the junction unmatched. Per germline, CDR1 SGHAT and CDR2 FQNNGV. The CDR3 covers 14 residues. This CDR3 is CASASGQGGEKLFF. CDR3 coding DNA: TGTGCCAGCGCCTCGGGACAGGGCGGGGAAAAACTGTTTTTT.

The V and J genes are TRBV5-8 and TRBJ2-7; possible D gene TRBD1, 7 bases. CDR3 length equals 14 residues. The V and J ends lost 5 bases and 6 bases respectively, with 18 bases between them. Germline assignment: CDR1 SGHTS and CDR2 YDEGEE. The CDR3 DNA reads TGTGCCAGCAGACCGTGGTCGCAGGGGGGCGAGCAGTACTTC. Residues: CASRPWSQGGEQYF.

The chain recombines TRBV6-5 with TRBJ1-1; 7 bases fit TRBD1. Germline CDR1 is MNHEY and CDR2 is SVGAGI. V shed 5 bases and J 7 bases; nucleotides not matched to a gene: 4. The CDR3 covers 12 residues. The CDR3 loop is CASSPRQGEAFF. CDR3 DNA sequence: TGTGCCAGCAGTCCGAGACAGGGTGAAGCTTTCTTT.

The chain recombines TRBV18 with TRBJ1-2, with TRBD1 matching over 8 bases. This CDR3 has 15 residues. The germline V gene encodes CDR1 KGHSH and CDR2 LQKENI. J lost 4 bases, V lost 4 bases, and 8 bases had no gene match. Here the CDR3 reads CASSLPGQELYGYTF. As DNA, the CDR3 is TGTGCCAGCTCACTACCGGGACAGGAACTCTATGGCTACACCTTC. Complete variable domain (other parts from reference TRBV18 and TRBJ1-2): NAGVMQNPRHLVRRRGQEARLRCSPMKGHSHVYWYRQLPEEGLKFMVYLQKENIIDESGMPKERFSAEFPKEGPSILRIQQVVRGDSAAYFCASSLPGQELYGYTFGSGTRLTVV.

CDR3 in amino acids: CASRSPGAHQPQHF. In DNA, the CDR3 is TGTGCCAGTAGGTCACCAGGGGCCCATCAGCCCCAGCATTTT. V gene TRBV19 combines with J gene TRBJ1-5; D might be TRBD1 (6 bases). This CDR3 is built from 14 residues. The V end was cut by 6 bases, the J end by 5 bases, with 14 bases between. Looked up from germline, CDR1 is LNHDA and CDR2 is SQIVND (reference sequence).

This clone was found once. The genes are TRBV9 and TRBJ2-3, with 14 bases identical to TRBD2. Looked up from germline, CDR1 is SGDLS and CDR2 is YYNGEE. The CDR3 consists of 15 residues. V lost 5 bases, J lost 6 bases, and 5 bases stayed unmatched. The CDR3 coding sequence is TGTGCCAGCAGTGGGGGACTAGCGGGGGTCGATACGCAGTATTTT. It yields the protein CASSGGLAGVDTQYF.

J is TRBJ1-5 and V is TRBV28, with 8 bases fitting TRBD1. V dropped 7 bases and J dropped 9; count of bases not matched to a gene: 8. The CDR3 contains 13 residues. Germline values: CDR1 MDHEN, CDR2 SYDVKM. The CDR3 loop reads CASTPGQASPQHF. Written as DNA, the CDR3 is TGTGCCAGCACTCCGGGACAGGCCTCGCCCCAGCATTTT.

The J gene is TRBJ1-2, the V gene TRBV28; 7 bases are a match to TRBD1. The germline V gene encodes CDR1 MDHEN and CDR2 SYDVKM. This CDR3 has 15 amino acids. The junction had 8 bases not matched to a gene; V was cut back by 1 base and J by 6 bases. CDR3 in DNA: TGTGCCAGCAGTTTATTGAGGGGGCAGCGGAATGGCTACACCTTC. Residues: CASSLLRGQRNGYTF.

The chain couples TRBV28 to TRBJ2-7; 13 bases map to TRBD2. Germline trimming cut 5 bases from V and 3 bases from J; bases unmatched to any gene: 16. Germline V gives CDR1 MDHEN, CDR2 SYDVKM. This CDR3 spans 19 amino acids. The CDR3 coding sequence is TGTGCCAGCAGTACCTCACTAGCGGGGGGGCCCTTCTTTGGCTACGAGCAGTACTTC. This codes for CASSTSLAGGPFFGYEQYF.

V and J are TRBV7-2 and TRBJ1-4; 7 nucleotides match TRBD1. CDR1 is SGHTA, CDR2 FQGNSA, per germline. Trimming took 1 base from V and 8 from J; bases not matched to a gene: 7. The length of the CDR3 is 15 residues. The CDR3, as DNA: TGTGCCAGCAGCTTAGGAGGGGGCGCTGAGGAAAAACTGTTTTTT. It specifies CASSLGGGAEEKLFF. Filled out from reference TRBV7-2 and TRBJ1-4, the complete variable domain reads GAGVSQSPSNKVTEKGKDVELRCDPISGHTALYWYRQSLGQGLEFLIYFQGNSAPDKSGLPSDRFSAERTGGSVSTLTIQRTQQEDSAVYLCASSLGGGAEEKLFFGSGTQLSVL.

CDR3 region: CASSYQGGLGELFF. The CDR3 DNA sequence: TGTGCCAGCAGCTACCAGGGAGGACTAGGGGAGCTGTTTTTT. The chain couples TRBV7-2 to TRBJ2-2; a weak D match, TRBD2 (6 bases). The V and J ends lost 4 bases and 8 bases respectively, with 14 bases between them. The CDR3 consists of 14 residues. The germline CDR1 and CDR2 sequences are SGHTA and FQGNSA.

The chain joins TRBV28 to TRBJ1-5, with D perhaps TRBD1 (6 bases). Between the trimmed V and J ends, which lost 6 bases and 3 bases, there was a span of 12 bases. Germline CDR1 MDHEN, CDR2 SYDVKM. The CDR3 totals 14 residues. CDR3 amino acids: CASRADSLNQPQHF. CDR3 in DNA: TGTGCCAGCAGAGCGGACAGCCTCAATCAGCCCCAGCATTTT.

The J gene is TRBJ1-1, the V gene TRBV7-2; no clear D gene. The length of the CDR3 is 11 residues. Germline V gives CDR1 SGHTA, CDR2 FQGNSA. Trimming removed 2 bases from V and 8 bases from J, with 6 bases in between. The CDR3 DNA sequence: TGTGCCAGCAGCTTATACATAGAAGCTTTCTTT. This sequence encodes CASSLYIEAFF.

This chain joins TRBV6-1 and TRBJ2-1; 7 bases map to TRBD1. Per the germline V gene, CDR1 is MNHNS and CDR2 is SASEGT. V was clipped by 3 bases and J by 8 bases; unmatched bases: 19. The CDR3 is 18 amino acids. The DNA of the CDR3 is TGTGCCAGCAGTGATAATTCTTTTCGGGCAGGGGGTTGGCATGAGCAGTTCTTC. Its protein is CASSDNSFRAGGWHEQFF.

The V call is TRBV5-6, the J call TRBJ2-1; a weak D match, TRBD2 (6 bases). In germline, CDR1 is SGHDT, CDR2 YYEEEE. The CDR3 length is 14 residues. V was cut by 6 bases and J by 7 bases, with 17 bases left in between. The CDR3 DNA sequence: TGTGCCAGCACCTATGTGGGGGGAGCGAATGAGCAGTTCTTC. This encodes CASTYVGGANEQFF. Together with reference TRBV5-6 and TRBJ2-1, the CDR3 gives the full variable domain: DAGVTQSPTHLIKTRGQQVTLRCSPKSGHDTVSWYQQALGQGPQFIFQYYEEEERQRGNFPDRFSGHQFPNYSSELNVNALLLGDSALYLCASTYVGGANEQFFGPGTRLTVL.

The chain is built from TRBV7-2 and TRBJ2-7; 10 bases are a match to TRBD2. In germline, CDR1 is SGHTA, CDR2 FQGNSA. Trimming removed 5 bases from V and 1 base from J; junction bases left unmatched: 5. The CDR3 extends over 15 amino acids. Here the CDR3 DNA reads TGTGCCAGCAGCCACGCTAGCGGGGGTTCCTACGAGCAGTACTTC. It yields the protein CASSHASGGSYEQYF.

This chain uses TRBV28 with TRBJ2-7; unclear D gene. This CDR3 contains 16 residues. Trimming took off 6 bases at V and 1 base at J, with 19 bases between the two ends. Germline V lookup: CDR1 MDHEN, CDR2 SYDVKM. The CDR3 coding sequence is TGTGCCAGCAGATTCATGGATACTACCCCGTCCTACGAGCAGTACTTC. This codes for CASRFMDTTPSYEQYF.

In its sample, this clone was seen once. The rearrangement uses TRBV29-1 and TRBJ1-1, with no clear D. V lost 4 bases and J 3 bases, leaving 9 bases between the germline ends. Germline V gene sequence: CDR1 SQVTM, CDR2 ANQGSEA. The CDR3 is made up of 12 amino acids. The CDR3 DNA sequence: TGCAGCGTTGTCGGGATTGACACTGAAGCTTTCTTT. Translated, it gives CSVVGIDTEAFF.